This TCR beta chain derives from a study of shared clonotypes between healthy human individuals. The wider study: Contributing individuals were two females and three males aged 18 to 49. Points from the study as a whole: Non-shared clonotypes displayed generation probabilities falling below those of clonotypes present in all four donors. Several donors had approximately 4.6% of their naive CD4 clonotypes in common.

The table came from immunoSEQ multiplex PCR; TCRdb's copy has only in-frame clones and leaves some out. This table has about 2 million clones, roughly 94% appearing once. Germline values: CDR1 MNHNS, CDR2 SASEGT. CDR3 length: 14 amino acids. V gave up 5 bases and J gave up 2 bases, with 12 bases separating them. The investigators split CD4+ cells into a CD45RA+ naive subset and a CD45RA-negative memory subset. Worth noting for this clone: Its antigen remains unknown.

This chain uses TRBV6-1 with TRBJ1-1; D is possibly TRBD1 (5 bases). Source material: naive CD4+ T cells sorted from blood. Indicated subset: CD45RA+ positively selected. The TCR was taken from a man aged 18 to 30 in good health. The CDR3 protein is CASSPGRINTEAFF. The CDR3 DNA reads TGTGCCAGCAGTCCGGGACGGATTAACACTGAAGCTTTCTTT.